A selection of T cell receptor beta chains follows, all from one sample in a study of T-cell memory formation after mild COVID-19. TCRdb passed the 5' RACE reads through MiXCR, listing each CDR3 protein once. The data show more than 450,000 distinct CDR3 sequences, roughly 18% seen once. Sequenced input: PBMCs or a T cell subset sorted from them (not recorded which). The receptors here all came from an adult woman who had mild COVID-19 (a few samples of this study predate the infection). Cell type and time point are not known. Both conserved end residues are part of each CDR3. D genes are given only for firm matches. The size of a clone is reported for some rows only, either as once, few or many, or as a class for expanded clones.

size: -
J: TRBJ2-6
D: TRBD1
V: TRBV7-9
CDR3: CASSFLGGTGGSGANVLTF
DNA: TGTGCCAGCAGCTTTCTCGGTGGGACAGGGGGCTCTGGGGCCAACGTCCTGACTTTC

size: -
J: TRBJ2-3
D: -
V: TRBV20-1
CDR3: CSGRTTDTQYF
DNA: TGCAGTGGCCGGACCACAGATACGCAGTATTTT

size: many
J: TRBJ1-2
D: -
V: TRBV6-2/TRBV6-3
CDR3: CASSPRRTFEIYGYTF
DNA: TGTGCCAGCAGTCCACGAAGGACCTTTGAAATCTATGGCTACACCTTC

size: few
J: TRBJ2-2
D: -
V: TRBV14
CDR3: CASSRTTGELFF
DNA: TGTGCCAGCAGTCGGACTACCGGGGAGCTGTTTTTT

size: few
J: TRBJ1-1
D: -
V: TRBV5-1
CDR3: CASSLVAGEDTEAFF
DNA: TGCGCCAGCAGCTTGGTGGCAGGTGAGGACACTGAAGCTTTCTTT

size: -
J: TRBJ1-1
D: -
V: TRBV6-1
CDR3: CASIRATEAFF
DNA: TGTGCCAGCATAAGGGCGACTGAAGCTTTCTTT

size: few
J: TRBJ2-7
D: -
V: TRBV4-1
CDR3: CASSQEGVSGYEQYF
DNA: TGCGCCAGCAGCCAAGAAGGGGTATCGGGCTACGAGCAGTACTTC

size: -
J: TRBJ1-2
D: -
V: TRBV5-1
CDR3: CASSVRDRLGYTF
DNA: TGCGCCAGCAGCGTCCGGGATCGGTTGGGCTACACCTTC

size: -
J: TRBJ2-1
D: TRBD2
V: TRBV7-9
CDR3: CASSPVAGGPVYEQFF
DNA: TGTGCCAGCAGCCCGGTAGCGGGGGGGCCGGTCTATGAGCAGTTCTTC

size: few
J: TRBJ1-1
D: -
V: TRBV10-2
CDR3: CASKSAERVTEAFF
DNA: TGCGCCAGCAAGTCGGCAGAGCGGGTCACTGAAGCTTTCTTT

size: -
J: TRBJ1-2
D: -
V: TRBV5-1
CDR3: CASSLDSSDLASYGYTF
DNA: TGCGCCAGCAGCTTGGACTCATCTGACCTTGCTTCCTATGGCTACACCTTC

size: -
J: TRBJ2-2
D: -
V: TRBV2
CDR3: CASSYGPTGELFF
DNA: TGTGCCAGCAGTTACGGACCCACCGGGGAGCTGTTTTTT

size: few
J: TRBJ2-7
D: -
V: TRBV19
CDR3: CASRGGPSGQPYEQYF
DNA: TGTGCCAGTAGAGGGGGGCCTTCGGGACAGCCCTACGAGCAGTACTTC

size: -
J: TRBJ2-1
D: TRBD2
V: TRBV7-2
CDR3: CASSSRRGADNNEQFF
DNA: TGTGCCAGCAGCTCCCGGCGGGGGGCAGACAACAATGAGCAGTTCTTC

size: -
J: TRBJ1-2
D: -
V: TRBV29-1
CDR3: CSVGSAGVTTGYTF
DNA: TGCAGCGTTGGGTCGGCAGGGGTGACGACTGGCTACACCTTC

size: -
J: TRBJ2-1
D: -
V: TRBV4-1
CDR3: CASSQLFFGESYNEQFF
DNA: TGCGCCAGCAGCCAACTGTTTTTCGGAGAGTCATACAATGAGCAGTTCTTC

size: -
J: TRBJ1-1
D: -
V: TRBV7-9
CDR3: CASSLPEPPVFF
DNA: TGTGCCAGCAGCTTACCCGAGCCGCCAGTTTTCTTT

size: -
J: TRBJ2-1
D: -
V: TRBV30
CDR3: CAWSYSSYNEQFF
DNA: TGTGCCTGGAGTTATAGCTCCTACAATGAGCAGTTCTTC

size: -
J: TRBJ1-1
D: -
V: TRBV4-1
CDR3: CASSQDPVGTEAFF
DNA: TGCGCCAGCAGCCAAGACCCTGTAGGCACTGAAGCTTTCTTT

size: few
J: TRBJ2-3
D: -
V: TRBV7-2
CDR3: CASSRSGGRGTDTQYF
DNA: TGTGCCAGCAGCCGCTCTGGGGGGCGGGGCACAGATACGCAGTATTTT

size: -
J: TRBJ1-1
D: -
V: TRBV10-3
CDR3: CAISWDASGTEAFF
DNA: TGTGCCATCAGTTGGGACGCCTCCGGGACTGAAGCTTTCTTT

size: few
J: TRBJ2-7
D: -
V: TRBV5-1
CDR3: CASSVKLGDSYEQYF
DNA: TGCGCCAGCAGCGTTAAACTGGGAGACTCCTACGAGCAGTACTTC

size: few
J: TRBJ2-5
D: -
V: TRBV18
CDR3: CASQPSGYHQETQYF
DNA: TGTGCCAGCCAACCCAGCGGATATCACCAAGAGACCCAGTACTTC

size: few
J: TRBJ2-3
D: -
V: TRBV15
CDR3: CATSLGDTQYF
DNA: TGTGCCACCAGCTTAGGGGATACGCAGTATTTT

size: -
J: TRBJ2-7
D: TRBD1
V: TRBV6-5
CDR3: CASSYRDRGYEQYF
DNA: TGTGCCAGCAGTTACAGGGACAGGGGGTACGAGCAGTACTTC

size: few
J: TRBJ2-5
D: -
V: TRBV12-3/TRBV12-4
CDR3: CASSTVPGPGETQYF
DNA: TGTGCCAGCAGCACCGTACCGGGACCAGGGGAGACCCAGTACTTC

size: -
J: TRBJ2-1
D: TRBD1
V: TRBV6-5
CDR3: CASSYGGQEVNEQFF
DNA: TGTGCCAGCAGTTACGGGGGACAGGAGGTGAATGAGCAGTTCTTC

size: -
J: TRBJ2-5
D: -
V: TRBV4-3
CDR3: CASSQGFGGLETQYF
DNA: TGCGCCAGCAGCCAAGGGTTCGGAGGGCTCGAGACCCAGTACTTC

size: -
J: TRBJ1-1
D: -
V: TRBV5-1
CDR3: CASSDWTWGAFF
DNA: TGCGCCAGCAGCGACTGGACATGGGGGGCTTTCTTT

size: few
J: TRBJ1-1
D: -
V: TRBV10-3
CDR3: CAIRMTENTEAFF
DNA: TGTGCCATCAGGATGACGGAGAACACTGAAGCTTTCTTT